This paragraph covers one TCR beta chain sequence. In its sample, this clone was seen a few times. It lacks a known antigen. Per-base qualities were not stored, and no clone one base away is much larger. The source of the sample is a study of OX40 agonist ivuxolimab in advanced cancers. Broadly, across the study: The costimulatory receptor OX40 (CD134) was targeted by ivuxolimab, a fully human IgG2 agonistic monoclonal antibody. The point of sequencing TCRbeta in the periphery was to test whether ivuxolimab changed TCR sequence diversity and drove clonal T-cell expansion. Patients were allowed to have had prior anti-PD-1, anti-PD-L1 or anti-CTLA-4 therapy, and 40% to 45% of the dose-escalation patients had previously received checkpoint inhibitors. A male proportion of around 81% and a mean age of about 60 years, ranging from about 20 to 85, were recorded for the dose-escalation cohort. The paper covers the monotherapy dose-escalation part of the phase I ivuxolimab trial, which included N of about 51 patients. Intravenous ivuxolimab was administered to patients every 2 weeks at six dose levels: 0.01, 0.1, 0.3, 1.5, 3 and 10 mg/kg. Partial responses occurred in three dose-escalation patients, of whom one had hepatocellular carcinoma and two had cutaneous melanoma. Of the approximately 54 dose-escalation patients, hepatocellular carcinoma was present in about 20, melanoma in approximately 15, renal cell carcinoma in 9 and head and neck cancer in 9. On the study overall, not on this receptor specifically: After ivuxolimab, more expanded clones were found on average in CD8+ T cells than in CD4+ T cells. Low levels of normalized T-cell clonal expansion were also shown by some nonresponding patients. The antigen specificity of the clonally expanded peripheral T cells was not determined. At doses from 0.1 to 3.0 mg/kg, clonal expansion was seen in both CD4+ and CD8+ blood T cells between baseline and week 6. In partial responders in the 0.1-3.0 mg/kg groups, normalized peripheral clonal expansion was found to be among the lowest, especially among CD8+ T cells.

Genomic DNA was extracted from sorted cells for sequencing of the TCRbeta CDR3 region. The immunoSEQ Assay was used to sequence the TCRbeta CDR3 regions. TCRdb retrieved this table from immuneACCESS and kept in-frame rearrangements only. Not all clones are present; in checked studies, unresolved V genes account for under half, and no reason is known for the remainder. Recorded for this sample are 7,900 or so clones; about 76% of them occurred a single time. Around 25% of the sample is held by the ten biggest clonotypes. The trial excluded patients who had a history of autoimmune disease or who were on systemic immunosuppression. Peripheral blood for TCR sequencing was drawn from every dose cohort at baseline, at cycle 4 day 1 and at cycle 7 day 1. The samples were drawn from a first-in-human, open-label, multicenter phase I dose-escalation trial of ivuxolimab. The trial enrolled adults with locally advanced or metastatic head and neck squamous cell, hepatocellular, melanoma or renal cell carcinoma. Before TCR sequencing, CD4+ T cells and CD8+ T cells from peripheral blood were sorted into separate populations.

V is clipped by 9 bases and J by 0 bases, and the sequence between their germline boundaries is 11 bases long. The germline V gene (reference sequence) sets CDR1 to LNHDA and CDR2 to SQIVND. The CDR3, cysteine through phenylalanine, is 13 amino acids long. Only the CDR3 part of the read is kept: 39 bases, read in frame from the first base. The source material was CD4+ or CD8+ T cells sorted from blood, sampled in a trial of the OX40 agonist ivuxolimab. This sequence uses TRBV19 and TRBJ2-5; the D gene assignment is ambiguous. This TCR came from an adult with an advanced solid tumor such as melanoma, head and neck, liver or kidney cancer. The CDR3 corresponds to CASSALYQETQYF. The bases are TGTGCCAGCTCAGCCCTTTACCAAGAGACCCAGTACTTC.